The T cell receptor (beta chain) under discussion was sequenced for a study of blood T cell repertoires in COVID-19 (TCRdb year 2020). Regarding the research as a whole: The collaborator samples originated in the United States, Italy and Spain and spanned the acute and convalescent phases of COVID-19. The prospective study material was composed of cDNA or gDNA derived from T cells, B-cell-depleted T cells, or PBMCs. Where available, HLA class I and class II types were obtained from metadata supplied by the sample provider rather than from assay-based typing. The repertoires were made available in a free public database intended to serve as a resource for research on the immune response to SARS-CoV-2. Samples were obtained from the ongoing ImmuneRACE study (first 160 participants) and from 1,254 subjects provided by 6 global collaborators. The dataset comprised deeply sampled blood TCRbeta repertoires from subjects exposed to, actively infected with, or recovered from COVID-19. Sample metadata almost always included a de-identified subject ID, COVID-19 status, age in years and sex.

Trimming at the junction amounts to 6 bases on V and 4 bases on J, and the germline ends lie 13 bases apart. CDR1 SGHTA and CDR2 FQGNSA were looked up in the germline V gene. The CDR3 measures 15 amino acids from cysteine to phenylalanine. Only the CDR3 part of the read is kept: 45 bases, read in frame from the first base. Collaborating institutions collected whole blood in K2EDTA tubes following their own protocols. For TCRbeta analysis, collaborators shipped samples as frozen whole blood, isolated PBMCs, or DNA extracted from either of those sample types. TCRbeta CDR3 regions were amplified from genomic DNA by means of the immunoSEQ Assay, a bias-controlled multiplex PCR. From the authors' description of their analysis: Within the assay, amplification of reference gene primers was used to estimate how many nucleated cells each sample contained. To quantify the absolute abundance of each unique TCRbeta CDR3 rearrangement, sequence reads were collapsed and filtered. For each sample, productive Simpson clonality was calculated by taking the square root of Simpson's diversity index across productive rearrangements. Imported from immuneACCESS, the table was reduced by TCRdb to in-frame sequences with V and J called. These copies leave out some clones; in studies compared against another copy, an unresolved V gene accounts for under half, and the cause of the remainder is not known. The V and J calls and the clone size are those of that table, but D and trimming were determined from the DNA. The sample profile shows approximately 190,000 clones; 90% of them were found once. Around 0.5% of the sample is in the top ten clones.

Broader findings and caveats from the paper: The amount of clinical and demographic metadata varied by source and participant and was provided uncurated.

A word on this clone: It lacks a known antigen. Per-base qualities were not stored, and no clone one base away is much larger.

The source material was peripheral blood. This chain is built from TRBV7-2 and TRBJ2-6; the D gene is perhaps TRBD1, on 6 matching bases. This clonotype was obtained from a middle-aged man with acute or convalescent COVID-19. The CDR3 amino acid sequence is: CASRNGGAGANVLTF. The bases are TGTGCCAGCAGGAATGGGGGCGCAGGGGCCAACGTCCTGACTTTC.